This TCR beta chain emerged from a study of T cell responses to AZD1222 COVID-19 vaccine. Study-wide results and caveats: Distributed over spike, vaccine-associated CD4 TCRs predominated at 160-218 and 743-854. Spike-specific TCR breadth and depth both grew after two AZD1222 doses. Donors were largely white British and mainly female; clonal diversity was possibly underestimated.

Trimming cost V 2 bases and J 1 base, with 11 bases left between them. From germline, CDR1 is LGHDT and CDR2 YNNKEL (reference sequence). CDR3 length: 15 residues. The protocol was immunoSEQ multiplex PCR, while the TCRdb copy is restricted to in-frame clones and leaves out a portion. The sample has over 150,000 clones, around 90% seen once; the top ten hold 11%. This clone has more than one count but fewer than ten. Its antigen remains unidentified. The receptor's source is an adult who received the AZD1222 COVID-19 vaccine. This sample comprised peripheral blood, obtained 28 days after the second AZD1222 dose. The gene calls are TRBV3-1 (or the pseudogene TRBV3-2) and TRBJ1-1; D possibly corresponds to TRBD1 (5 bases). The CDR3 DNA follows: TGTGCCAGCAGCCAACAGGGAAGGGGGAACACTGAAGCTTTCTTT. Its translation: CASSQQGRGNTEAFF.